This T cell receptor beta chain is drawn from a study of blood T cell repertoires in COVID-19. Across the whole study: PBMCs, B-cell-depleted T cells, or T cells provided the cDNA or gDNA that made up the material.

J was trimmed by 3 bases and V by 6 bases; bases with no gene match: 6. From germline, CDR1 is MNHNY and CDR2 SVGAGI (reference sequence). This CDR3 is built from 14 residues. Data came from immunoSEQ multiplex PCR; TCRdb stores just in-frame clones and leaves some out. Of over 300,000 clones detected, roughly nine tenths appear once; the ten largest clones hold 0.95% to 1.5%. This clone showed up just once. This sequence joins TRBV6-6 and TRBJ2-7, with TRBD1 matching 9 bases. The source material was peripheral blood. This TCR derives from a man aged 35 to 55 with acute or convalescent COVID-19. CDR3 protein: CASSQDRGDYEQYF. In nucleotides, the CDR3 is TGTGCCAGCAGCCAAGACAGGGGGGACTACGAGCAGTACTTC.